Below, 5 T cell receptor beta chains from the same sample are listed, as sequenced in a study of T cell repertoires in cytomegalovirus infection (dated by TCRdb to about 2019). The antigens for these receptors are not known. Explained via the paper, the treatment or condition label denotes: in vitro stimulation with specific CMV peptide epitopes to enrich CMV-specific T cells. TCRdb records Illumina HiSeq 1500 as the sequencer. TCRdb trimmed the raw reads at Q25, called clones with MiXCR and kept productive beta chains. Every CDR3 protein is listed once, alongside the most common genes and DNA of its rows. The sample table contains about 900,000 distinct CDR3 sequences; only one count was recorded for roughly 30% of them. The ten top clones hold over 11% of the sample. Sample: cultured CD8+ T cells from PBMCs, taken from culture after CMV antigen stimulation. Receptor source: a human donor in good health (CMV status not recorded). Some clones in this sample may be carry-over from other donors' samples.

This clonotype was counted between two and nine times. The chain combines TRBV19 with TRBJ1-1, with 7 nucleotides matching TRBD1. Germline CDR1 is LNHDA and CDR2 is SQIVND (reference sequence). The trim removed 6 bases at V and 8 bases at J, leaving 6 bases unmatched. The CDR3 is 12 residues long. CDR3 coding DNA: TGTGCCAGTAGAACTCCAGGGGGAGAAGCTTTCTTT. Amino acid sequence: CASRTPGGEAFF.

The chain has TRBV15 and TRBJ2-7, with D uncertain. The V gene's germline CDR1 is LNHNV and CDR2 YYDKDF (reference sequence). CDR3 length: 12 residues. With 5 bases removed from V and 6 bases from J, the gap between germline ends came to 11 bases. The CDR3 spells CATSLYSGEQYV. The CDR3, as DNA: TGTGCCACCAGCCTCTATAGTGGCGAGCAGTACGTC.

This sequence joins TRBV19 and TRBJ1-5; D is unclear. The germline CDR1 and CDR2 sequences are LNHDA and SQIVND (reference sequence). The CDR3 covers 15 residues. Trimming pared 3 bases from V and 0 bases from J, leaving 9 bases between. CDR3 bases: TGTGCCAGTAGTATGCGCGGCAGTAGCAATCAGCCCCAGCATTTT. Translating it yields CASSMRGSSNQPQHF.

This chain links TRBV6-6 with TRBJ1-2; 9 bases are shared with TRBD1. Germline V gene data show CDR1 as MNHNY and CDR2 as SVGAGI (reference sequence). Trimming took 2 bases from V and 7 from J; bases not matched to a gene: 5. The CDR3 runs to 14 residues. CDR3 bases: TGTGCCAGCAGTTACGGGACAGGGCTTTCTGGCTACACCTTC. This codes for CASSYGTGLSGYTF.

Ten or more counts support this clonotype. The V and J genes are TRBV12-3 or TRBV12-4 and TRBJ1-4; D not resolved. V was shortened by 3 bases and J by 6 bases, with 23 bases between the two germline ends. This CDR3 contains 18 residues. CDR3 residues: CASSFRPRAPGVDEKLFF. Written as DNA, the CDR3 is TGTGCCAGCAGTTTTCGGCCCCGAGCCCCTGGAGTGGATGAAAAACTGTTTTTT.